Listed here is a single T cell receptor (beta chain). No antigen is known for it. No base qualities exist here, and no much larger clone lies one base off it. The germline V gene (reference sequence) gives CDR1 as LNHNV and CDR2 as YYDKDF. V loses 0 bases at its end and J loses 6 bases; junction bases beyond the gene matches: 8. The CDR3, from cysteine to phenylalanine, totals 16 residues. The DNA shown is the 48-base CDR3, in frame from base 1. Libraries came from PCR. Sequencing was performed on an Illumina HiSeq 2500. TCR libraries were prepared with molecular barcoding, using unique molecular identifiers to normalize TCRbeta repertoire quantification. TCRdb reprocessing: public reads trimmed at Q25 with fastp, clones called with MiXCR, in-frame beta chains kept. Merged by CDR3 protein, the rows form single entries marked with the most common genes and DNA. Within this sample are 250,000 or so distinct CDR3 sequences, with about 24% of them counted one time only. About 5% of the sample goes to the ten largest clones.

This entry comes from a study of T-cell reconstitution after alpha-beta-depleted transplantation in children listed by TCRdb under 2016. Background for the entire study: Using TCR repertoire profiling, the study quantitatively followed how T-cell immune reconstitution unfolded in children after TCRalphabeta/CD19-depleted allogeneic hematopoietic cell transplantation.

Results the study describes overall, beyond this receptor: In some patients, high TCRbeta diversity at day 60 was attributed to recipient T cells and intrathymic progenitors that had survived conditioning. The apparently early recovery of alphabetaT-cell counts about two months after transplant reportedly depended on only several hundred rapidly expanded clones that came from non-depleted graft cells. Hyperexpanded clone frequencies declined over subsequent months; after one year, T-cell counts and TCRbeta diversity were mostly attributed to newly produced T cells.

Interpreted using the paper, the treatment or condition label stands for: allogeneic hematopoietic cell transplantation with graft depleted of TCRalphabeta T cells and CD19 B cells. The transplant recipients were children given TCRalphabeta/CD19-depleted allogeneic hematopoietic cell grafts. The clonotype was recovered from a female patient aged 2-15 years who had a stem cell transplant for congenital amegakaryocytic thrombocytopenia, so the T cells may come from the graft donor. The sequencing used PBMCs, mostly from graft donor cells, collected 360 days after TCRalphabeta/CD19-depleted stem cell transplant. The sequence joins TRBV15 to TRBJ2-7; a stretch of 10 junction bases matches TRBD1. CDR3 protein: CATSRERDRGLSEQYF. The DNA sequence follows: TGTGCCACCAGCAGAGAAAGGGACAGGGGACTCTCCGAGCAGTACTTC.